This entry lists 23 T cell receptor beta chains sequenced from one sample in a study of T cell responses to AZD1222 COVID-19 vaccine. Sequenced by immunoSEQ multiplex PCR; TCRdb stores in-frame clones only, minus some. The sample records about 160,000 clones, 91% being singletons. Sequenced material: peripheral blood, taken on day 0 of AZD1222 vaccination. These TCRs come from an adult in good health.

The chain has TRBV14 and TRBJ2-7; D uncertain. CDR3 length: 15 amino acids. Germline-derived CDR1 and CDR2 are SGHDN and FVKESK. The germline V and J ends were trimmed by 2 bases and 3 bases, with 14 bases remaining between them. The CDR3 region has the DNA TGTGCCAGCAGCCAAACAGCCGTAATTAACTACGAGCAGTACTTC. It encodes CASSQTAVINYEQYF.

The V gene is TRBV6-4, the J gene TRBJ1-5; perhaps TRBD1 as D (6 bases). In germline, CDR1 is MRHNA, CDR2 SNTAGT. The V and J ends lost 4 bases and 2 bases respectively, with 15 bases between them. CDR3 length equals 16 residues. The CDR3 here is CASSAPAGAGNQPQHF. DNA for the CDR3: TGTGCCAGCAGTGCTCCGGCGGGGGCCGGCAATCAGCCCCAGCATTTT.

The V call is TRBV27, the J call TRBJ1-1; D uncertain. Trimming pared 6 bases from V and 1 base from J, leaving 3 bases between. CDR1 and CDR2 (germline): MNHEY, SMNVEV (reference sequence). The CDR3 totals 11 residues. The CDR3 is CASRGNTEAFF. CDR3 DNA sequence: TGTGCCAGCAGGGGGAACACTGAAGCTTTCTTT.

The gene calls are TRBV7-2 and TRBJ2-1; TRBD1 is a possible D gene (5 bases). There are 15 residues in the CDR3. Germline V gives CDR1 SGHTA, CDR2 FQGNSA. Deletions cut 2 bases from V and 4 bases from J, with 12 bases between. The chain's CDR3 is CASSLSQGGYNEQFF. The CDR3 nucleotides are TGTGCCAGCAGCTTAAGTCAGGGTGGGTACAATGAGCAGTTCTTC.

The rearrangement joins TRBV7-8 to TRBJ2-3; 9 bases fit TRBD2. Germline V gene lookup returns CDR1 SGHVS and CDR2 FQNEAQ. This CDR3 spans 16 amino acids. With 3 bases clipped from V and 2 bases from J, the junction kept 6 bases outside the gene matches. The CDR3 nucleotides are TGTGCCAGCAGCTTTAGAGGGACTAGCCCCACAGATACGCAGTATTTT. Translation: CASSFRGTSPTDTQYF.

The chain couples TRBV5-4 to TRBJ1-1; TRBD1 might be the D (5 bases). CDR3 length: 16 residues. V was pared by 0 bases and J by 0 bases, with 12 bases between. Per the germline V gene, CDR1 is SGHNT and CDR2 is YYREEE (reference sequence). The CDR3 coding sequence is TGTGCCAGCAGCTTGGCCGTGGTGGGGGTGAACACTGAAGCTTTCTTT. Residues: CASSLAVVGVNTEAFF. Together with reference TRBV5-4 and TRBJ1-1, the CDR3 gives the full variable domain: ETGVTQSPTHLIKTRGQQVTLRCSSQSGHNTVSWYQQALGQGPQFIFQYYREEENGRGNFPPRFSGLQFPNYSSELNVNALELDDSALYLCASSLAVVGVNTEAFFGQGTRLTVV.

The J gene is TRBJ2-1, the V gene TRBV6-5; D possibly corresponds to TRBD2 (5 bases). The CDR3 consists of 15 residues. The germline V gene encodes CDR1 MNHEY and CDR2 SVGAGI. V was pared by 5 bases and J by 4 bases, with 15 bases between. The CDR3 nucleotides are TGTGCCAGCAGTCTAGCAGCGGAGGCTTACAATGAGCAGTTCTTC. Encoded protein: CASSLAAEAYNEQFF.

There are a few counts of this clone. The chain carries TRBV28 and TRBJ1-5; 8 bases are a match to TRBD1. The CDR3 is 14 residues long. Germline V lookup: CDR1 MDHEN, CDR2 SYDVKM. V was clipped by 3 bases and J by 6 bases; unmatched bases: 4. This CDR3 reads CASSFRGQSQPQHF. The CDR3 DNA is TGTGCCAGCAGTTTCAGGGGGCAAAGTCAGCCCCAGCATTTT.

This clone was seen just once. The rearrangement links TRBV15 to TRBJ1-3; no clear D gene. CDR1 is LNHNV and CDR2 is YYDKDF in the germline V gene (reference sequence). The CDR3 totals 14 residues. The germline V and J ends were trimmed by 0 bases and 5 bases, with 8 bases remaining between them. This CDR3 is CATSRDQSRNTIYF. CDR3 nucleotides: TGTGCCACCAGCAGAGACCAGAGCAGAAACACCATATATTTT.

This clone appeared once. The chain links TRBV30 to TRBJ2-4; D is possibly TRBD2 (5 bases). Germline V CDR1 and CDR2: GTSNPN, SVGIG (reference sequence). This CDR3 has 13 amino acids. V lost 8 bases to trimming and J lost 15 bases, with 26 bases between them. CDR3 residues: CAAPISTGYRLYF. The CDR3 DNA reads TGTGCCGCCCCTATTAGTACGGGGTATCGGCTGTACTTC.

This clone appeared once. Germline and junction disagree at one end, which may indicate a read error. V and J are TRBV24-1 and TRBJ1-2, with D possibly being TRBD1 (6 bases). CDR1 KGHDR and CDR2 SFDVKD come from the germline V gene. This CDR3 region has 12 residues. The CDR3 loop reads CATSAPTGRIKF. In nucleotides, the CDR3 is TGTGCCACCAGTGCCCCAACAGGGCGGATCAAATTC.

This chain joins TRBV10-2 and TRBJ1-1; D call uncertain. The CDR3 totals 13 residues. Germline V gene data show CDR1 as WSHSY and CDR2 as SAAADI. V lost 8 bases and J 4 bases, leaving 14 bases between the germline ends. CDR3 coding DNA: TGCGCCAGCGCCGTAGATCGGGCCACTGAAGCTTTCTTT. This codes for CASAVDRATEAFF.

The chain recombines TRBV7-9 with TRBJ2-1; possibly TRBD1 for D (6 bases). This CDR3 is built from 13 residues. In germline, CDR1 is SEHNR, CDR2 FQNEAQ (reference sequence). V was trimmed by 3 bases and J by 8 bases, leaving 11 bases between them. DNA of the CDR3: TGTGCCAGCAGCTTGGGGGCCCTAGATGAGCAGTTCTTC. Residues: CASSLGALDEQFF.

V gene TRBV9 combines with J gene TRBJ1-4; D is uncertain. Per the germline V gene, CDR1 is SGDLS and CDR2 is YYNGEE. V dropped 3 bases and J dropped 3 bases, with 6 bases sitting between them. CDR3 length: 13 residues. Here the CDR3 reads CASSDGSNEKLFF. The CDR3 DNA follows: TGTGCCAGCAGCGATGGGTCTAATGAAAAACTGTTTTTT.

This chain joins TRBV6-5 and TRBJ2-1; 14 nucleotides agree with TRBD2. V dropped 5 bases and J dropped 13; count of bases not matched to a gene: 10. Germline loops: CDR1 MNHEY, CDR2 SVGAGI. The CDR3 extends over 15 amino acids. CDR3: CASSTTGTSGGIQFF. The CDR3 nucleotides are TGTGCCAGCAGTACGACCGGGACTAGCGGGGGAATACAGTTCTTC.

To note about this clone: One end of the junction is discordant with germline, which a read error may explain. CDR3 sequence (DNA): TGCAGTGTTAGAGGCTCCAATGAGCAGTTCTTC. It is translated as CSVRGSNEQFF. The chain recombines TRBV20-1 with TRBJ2-1; D is undetermined. The CDR3 totals 11 residues. Germline V CDR1 and CDR2: DFQATT, SNEGSKA (reference sequence).

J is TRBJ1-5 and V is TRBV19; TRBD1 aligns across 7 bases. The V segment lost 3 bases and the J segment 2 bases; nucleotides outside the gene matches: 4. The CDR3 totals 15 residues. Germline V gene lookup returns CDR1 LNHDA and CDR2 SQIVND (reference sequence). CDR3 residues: CASSMQGVGNQPQHF. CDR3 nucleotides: TGTGCCAGTAGTATGCAGGGGGTTGGCAATCAGCCCCAGCATTTT.

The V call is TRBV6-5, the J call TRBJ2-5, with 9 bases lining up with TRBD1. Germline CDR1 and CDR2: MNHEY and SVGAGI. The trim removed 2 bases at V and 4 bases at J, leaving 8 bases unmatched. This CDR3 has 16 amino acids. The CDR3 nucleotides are TGTGCCAGCAGTTACCCCAACAGGGGGCAGGGAGAGACCCAGTACTTC. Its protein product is CASSYPNRGQGETQYF.

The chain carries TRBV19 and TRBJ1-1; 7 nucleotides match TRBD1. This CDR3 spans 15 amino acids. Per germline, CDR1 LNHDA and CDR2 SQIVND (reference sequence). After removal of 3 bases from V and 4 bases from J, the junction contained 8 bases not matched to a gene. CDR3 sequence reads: CASSMRTAGGTEAFF. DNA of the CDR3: TGTGCCAGTAGTATGCGGACTGCAGGGGGCACTGAAGCTTTCTTT.

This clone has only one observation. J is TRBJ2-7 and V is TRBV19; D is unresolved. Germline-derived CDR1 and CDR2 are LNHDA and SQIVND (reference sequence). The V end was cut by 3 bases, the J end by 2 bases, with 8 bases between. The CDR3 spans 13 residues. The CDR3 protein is CASSIGSTYEQYF. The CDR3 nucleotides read TGTGCCAGTAGTATCGGATCCACCTACGAGCAGTACTTC.

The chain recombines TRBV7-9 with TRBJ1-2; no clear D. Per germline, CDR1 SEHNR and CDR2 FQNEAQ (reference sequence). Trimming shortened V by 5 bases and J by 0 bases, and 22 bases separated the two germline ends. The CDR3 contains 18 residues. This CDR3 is CASSPFRAIGQANYGYTF. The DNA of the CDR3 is TGTGCCAGCAGCCCTTTCCGGGCAATTGGGCAAGCTAACTATGGCTACACCTTC.

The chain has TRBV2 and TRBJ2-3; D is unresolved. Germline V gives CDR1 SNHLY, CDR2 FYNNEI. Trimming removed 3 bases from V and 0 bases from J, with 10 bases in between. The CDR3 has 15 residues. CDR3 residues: CASSESTASTDTQYF. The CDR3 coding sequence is TGTGCCAGCAGTGAGAGTACAGCTAGCACAGATACGCAGTATTTT.

The CDR3 loop is CASSTGGAAGELFF. In DNA, the CDR3 is TGTGCCAGTAGTACAGGGGGCGCAGCCGGGGAGCTGTTTTTT. The chain is built from TRBV19 and TRBJ2-2, with 8 bases identical to TRBD1. The CDR3 is 14 amino acids. V shed 4 bases, J shed 6 bases, and the junction held 4 bases outside the gene matches. Germline V gene lookup returns CDR1 LNHDA and CDR2 SQIVND (reference sequence).